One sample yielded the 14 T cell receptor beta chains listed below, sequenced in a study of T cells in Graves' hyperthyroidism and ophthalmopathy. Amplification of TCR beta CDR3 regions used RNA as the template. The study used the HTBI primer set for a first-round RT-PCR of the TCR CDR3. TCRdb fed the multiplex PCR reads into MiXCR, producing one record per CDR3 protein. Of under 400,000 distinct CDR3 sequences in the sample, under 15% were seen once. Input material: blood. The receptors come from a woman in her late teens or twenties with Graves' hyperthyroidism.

In DNA form, the CDR3 reads TGTGCCAGTAGCCAAGACAGGGGACACAATCAGCCCCAGCATTTT. It yields the protein CASSQDRGHNQPQHF. The rearrangement links TRBV19 to TRBJ1-5; 8 nucleotides agree with TRBD1. The V gene end was trimmed by 6 bases and the J gene end by 3 bases; junction bases not matched to a gene: 7. This CDR3 has 15 amino acids. Germline CDR1 reads LNHDA; CDR2 reads SQIVND (reference sequence).

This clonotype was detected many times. The CDR3 is CASSSQDEGTQYF. The CDR3 nucleotides are TGCGCCAGCAGCTCGCAGGACGAAGGGACCCAGTACTTC. This chain connects TRBV5-1 to TRBJ2-5; D not resolved. Between the trimmed V and J ends, which lost 3 bases and 7 bases, there was a span of 13 bases. This CDR3 region has 13 residues. Germline V gene sequence: CDR1 SGHRS, CDR2 YFSETQ.

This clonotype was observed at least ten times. This CDR3 is CASSLSTGGSYEQYF. The CDR3 DNA follows: TGTGCCAGCAGTTTATCGACAGGGGGCAGCTACGAGCAGTACTTC. The V and J genes are TRBV27 and TRBJ2-7, with TRBD1 identical over 10 bases. J lost 3 bases, V lost 0 bases, and 2 bases had no gene match. This CDR3 comprises 15 residues. Germline V lookup: CDR1 MNHEY, CDR2 SMNVEV (reference sequence).

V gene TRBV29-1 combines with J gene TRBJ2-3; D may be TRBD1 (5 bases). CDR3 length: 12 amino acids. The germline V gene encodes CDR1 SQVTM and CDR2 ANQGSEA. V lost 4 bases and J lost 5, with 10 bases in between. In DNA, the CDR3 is TGCAGCGTTGGTCACACAGGAGATACGCAGTATTTT. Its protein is CSVGHTGDTQYF.

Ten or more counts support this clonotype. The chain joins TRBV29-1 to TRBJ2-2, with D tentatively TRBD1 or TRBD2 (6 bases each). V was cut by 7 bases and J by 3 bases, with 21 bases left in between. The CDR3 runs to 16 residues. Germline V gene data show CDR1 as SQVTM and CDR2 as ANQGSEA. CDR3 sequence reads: CSAADPRGADTGELFF. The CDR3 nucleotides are TGCAGCGCCGCCGACCCGAGGGGGGCGGACACCGGGGAGCTGTTTTTT.

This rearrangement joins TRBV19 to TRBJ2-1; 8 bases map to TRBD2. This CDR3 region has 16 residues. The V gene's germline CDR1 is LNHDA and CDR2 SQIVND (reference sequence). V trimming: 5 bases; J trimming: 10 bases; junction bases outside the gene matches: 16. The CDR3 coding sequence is TGTGCCAGTAGTTCACCGGGACTAGATTTGATCAGGGAGCAGTTCTTC. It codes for CASSSPGLDLIREQFF.

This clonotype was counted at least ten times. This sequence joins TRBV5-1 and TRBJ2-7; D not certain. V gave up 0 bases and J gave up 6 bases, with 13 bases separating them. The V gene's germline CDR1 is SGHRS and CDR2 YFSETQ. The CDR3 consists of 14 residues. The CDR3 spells CASSLELDRVEQYF. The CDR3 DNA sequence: TGCGCCAGCAGCTTGGAACTTGATCGAGTCGAGCAGTACTTC.

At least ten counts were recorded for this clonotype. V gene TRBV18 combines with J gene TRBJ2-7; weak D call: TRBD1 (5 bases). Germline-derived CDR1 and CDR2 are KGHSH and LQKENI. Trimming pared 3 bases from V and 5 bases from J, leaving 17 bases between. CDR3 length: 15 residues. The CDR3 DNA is TGTGCCAGCTCACCCCCTCCAGACAGTTTTAACGAGCAGTACTTC. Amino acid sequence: CASSPPPDSFNEQYF.

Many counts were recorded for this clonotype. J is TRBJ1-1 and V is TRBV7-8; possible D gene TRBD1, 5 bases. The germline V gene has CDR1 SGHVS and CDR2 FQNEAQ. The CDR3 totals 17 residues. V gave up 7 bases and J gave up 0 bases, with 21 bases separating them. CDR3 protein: CASTPGGAGFMNTEAFF. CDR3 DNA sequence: TGTGCCAGCACCCCAGGCGGGGCAGGATTCATGAACACTGAAGCTTTCTTT.

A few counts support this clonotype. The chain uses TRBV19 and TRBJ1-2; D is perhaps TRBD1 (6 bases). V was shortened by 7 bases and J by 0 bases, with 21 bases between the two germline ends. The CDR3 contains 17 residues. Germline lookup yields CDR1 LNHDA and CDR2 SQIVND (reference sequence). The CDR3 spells CASISPDTQGTNYGYTF. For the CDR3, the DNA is TGTGCCAGTATTAGCCCGGACACCCAGGGGACTAACTATGGCTACACCTTC.

CDR3 DNA: TGTGCCAGCAGTTTCTCCTCTCCGGGTGGGAGCGCAGATACGCAGTATTTT. Amino acids: CASSFSSPGGSADTQYF. The chain carries TRBV27 and TRBJ2-3, with D perhaps TRBD2 (5 bases). V shed 3 bases and J shed 4 bases, with 20 bases lying between them. This CDR3 spans 17 amino acids. Per the germline V gene, CDR1 is MNHEY and CDR2 is SMNVEV (reference sequence).

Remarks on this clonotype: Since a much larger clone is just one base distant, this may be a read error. CDR3 nucleotide sequence: TGTGTCAGCAGCCGCCGAGGGACTACAGGCGGGGAGCTGTTTTTT. Translating gives CVSSRRGTTGGELFF. The chain couples TRBV3-1 to TRBJ2-2; the match to TRBD2 covers 7 bases. Per the germline V gene, CDR1 is LGHDT and CDR2 is YNNKEL (reference sequence). CDR3 length equals 15 residues.

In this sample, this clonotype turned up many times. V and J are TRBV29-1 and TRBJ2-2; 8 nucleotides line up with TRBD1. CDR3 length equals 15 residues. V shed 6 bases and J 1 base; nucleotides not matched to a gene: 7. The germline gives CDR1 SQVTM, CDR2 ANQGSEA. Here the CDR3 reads CSVLIGTGNTGELFF. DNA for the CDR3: TGCAGCGTCTTAATCGGGACAGGGAACACCGGGGAGCTGTTTTTT.

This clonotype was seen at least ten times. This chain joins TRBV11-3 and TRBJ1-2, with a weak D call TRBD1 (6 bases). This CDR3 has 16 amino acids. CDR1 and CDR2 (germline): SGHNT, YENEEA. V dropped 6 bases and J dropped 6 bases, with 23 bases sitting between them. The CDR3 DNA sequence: TGTGCCAGCAGGACAGGACAGCCCCTTGGGCACGATGGCTACACCTTC. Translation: CASRTGQPLGHDGYTF.